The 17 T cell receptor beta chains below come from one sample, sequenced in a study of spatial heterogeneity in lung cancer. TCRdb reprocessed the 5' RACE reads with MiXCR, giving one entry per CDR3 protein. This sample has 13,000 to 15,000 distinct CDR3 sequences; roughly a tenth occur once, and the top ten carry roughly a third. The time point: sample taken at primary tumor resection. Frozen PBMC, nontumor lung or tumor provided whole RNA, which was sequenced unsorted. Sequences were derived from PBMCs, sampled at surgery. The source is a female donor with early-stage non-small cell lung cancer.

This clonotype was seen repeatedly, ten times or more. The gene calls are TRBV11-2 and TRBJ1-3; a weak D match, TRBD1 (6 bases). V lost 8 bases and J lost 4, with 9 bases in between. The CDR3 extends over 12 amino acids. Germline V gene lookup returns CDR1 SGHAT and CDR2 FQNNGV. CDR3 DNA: TGTGCCAGCTCTCAGGGGGGAAACACCATATATTTT. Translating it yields CASSQGGNTIYF.

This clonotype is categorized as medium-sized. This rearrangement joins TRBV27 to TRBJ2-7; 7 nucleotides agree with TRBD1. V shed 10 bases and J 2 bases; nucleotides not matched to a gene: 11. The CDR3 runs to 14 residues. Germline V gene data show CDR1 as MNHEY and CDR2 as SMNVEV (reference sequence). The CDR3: CATIPLGQPYEQYF. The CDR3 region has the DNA TGTGCCACAATCCCATTGGGACAGCCCTACGAGCAGTACTTC.

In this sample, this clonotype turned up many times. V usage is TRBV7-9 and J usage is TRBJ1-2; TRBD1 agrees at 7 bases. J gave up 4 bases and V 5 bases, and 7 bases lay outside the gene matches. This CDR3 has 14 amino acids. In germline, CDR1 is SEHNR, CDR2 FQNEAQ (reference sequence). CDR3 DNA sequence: TGTGCCAGCAGCAATAACAGGGGAACCTATGGCTACACCTTC. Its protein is CASSNNRGTYGYTF.

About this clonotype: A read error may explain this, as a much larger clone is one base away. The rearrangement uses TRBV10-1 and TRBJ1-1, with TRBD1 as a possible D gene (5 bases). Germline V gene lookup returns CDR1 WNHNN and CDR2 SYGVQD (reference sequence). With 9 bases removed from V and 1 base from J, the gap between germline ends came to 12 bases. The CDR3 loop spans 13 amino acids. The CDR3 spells CARESGGNTEAFF. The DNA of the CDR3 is TGCGCCAGAGAAAGTGGGGGGAACACTGAAGCTTTCTTT.

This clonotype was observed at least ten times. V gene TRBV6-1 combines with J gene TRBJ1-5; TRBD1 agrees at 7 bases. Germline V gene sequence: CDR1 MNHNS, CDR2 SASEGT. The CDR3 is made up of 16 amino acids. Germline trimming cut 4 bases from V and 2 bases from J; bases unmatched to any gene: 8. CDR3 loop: CASSAGTAPGNQPQHF. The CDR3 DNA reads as TGTGCCAGCAGTGCCGGGACAGCCCCTGGCAATCAGCCCCAGCATTTT.

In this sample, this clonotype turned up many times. The DNA for the CDR3 is TGTGCCAGCAGCTTAGCGTTCGCTCAAGATACGCAGTATTTT. This encodes CASSLAFAQDTQYF. The chain couples TRBV7-8 to TRBJ2-3, with unresolved D. The germline V and J ends were trimmed by 0 bases and 5 bases, with 9 bases remaining between them. Per the germline V gene, CDR1 is SGHVS and CDR2 is FQNEAQ. This CDR3 region has 14 residues.

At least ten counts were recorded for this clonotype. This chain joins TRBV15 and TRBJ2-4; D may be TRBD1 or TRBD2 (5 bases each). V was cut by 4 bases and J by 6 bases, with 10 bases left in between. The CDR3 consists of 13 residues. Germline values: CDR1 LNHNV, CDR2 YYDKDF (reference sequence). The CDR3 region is CATSNRDGNIQYF. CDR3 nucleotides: TGTGCCACCAGCAATAGGGACGGAAACATTCAGTACTTC.

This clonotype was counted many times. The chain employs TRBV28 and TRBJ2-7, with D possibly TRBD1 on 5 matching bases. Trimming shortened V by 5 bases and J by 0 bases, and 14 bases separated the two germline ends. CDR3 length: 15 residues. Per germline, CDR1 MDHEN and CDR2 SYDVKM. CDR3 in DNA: TGTGCCAGCAGTCAGACAGCCCCAAGCTCCTACGAGCAGTACTTC. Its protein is CASSQTAPSSYEQYF.

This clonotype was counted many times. The CDR3 DNA sequence: TGTGCCAGCAGTCGACGGACAGGGAAAGATACGCAGTATTTT. This gives the protein CASSRRTGKDTQYF. The J gene is TRBJ2-3, the V gene TRBV27; 8 positions agree with TRBD1. This CDR3 region has 14 residues. Per the germline V gene, CDR1 is MNHEY and CDR2 is SMNVEV (reference sequence). J lost 5 bases, V lost 5 bases, and 6 bases had no gene match.

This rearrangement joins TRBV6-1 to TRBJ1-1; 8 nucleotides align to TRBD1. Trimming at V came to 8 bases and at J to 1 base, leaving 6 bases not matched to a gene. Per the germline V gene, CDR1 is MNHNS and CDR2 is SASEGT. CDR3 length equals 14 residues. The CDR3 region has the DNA TGTGCCAGCTGCCGGGACAGGCAGAACACTGAAGCTTTCTTT. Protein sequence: CASCRDRQNTEAFF.

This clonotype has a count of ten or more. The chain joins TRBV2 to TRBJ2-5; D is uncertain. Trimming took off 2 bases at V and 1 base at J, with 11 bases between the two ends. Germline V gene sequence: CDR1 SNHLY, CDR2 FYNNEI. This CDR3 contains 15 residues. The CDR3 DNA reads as TGTGCCAGCAGTGAATACGGCCGCGCCCAAGAGACCCAGTACTTC. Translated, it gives CASSEYGRAQETQYF. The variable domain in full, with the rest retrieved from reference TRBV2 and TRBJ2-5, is EPEVTQTPSHQVTQMGQEVILRCVPISNHLYFYWYRQILGQKVEFLVSFYNNEISEKSEIFDDQFSVERPDGSNFTLKIRSTKLEDSAMYFCASSEYGRAQETQYFGPGTRLLVL.

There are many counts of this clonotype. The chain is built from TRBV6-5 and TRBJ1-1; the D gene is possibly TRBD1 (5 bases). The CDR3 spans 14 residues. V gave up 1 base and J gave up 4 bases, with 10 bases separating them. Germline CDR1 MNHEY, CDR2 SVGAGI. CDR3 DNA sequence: TGTGCCAGCAGTTACTTTCAGGGTCTCACTGAAGCTTTCTTT. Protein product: CASSYFQGLTEAFF.

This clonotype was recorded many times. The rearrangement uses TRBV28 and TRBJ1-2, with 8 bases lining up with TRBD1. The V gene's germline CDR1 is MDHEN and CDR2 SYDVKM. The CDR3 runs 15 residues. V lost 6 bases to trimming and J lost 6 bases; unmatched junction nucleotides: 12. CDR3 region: CASSYNGKGQDGYTF. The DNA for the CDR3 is TGTGCCAGCAGCTACAATGGAAAGGGACAGGATGGCTACACCTTC.

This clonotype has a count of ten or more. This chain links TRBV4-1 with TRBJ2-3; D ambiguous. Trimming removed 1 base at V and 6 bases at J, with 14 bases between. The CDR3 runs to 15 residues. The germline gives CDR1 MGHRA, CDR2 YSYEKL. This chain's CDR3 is CASSQGSSSIDTQYF. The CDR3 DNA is TGCGCCAGCAGCCAAGGGTCGAGTTCTATTGATACGCAGTATTTT.

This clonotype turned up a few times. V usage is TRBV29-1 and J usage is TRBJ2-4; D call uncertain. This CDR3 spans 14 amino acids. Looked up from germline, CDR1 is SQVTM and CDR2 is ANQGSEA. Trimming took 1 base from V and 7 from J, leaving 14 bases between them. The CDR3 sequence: CSVEGRAARNIQYF. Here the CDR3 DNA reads TGCAGCGTTGAAGGCCGGGCGGCGAGGAACATTCAGTACTTC.

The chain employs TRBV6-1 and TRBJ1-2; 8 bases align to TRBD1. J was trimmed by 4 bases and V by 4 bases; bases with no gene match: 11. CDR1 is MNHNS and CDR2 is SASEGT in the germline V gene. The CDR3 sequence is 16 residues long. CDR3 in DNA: TGTGCCAGCAGTGTACGGACAGGGCATACTGGCTATGGCTACACCTTC. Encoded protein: CASSVRTGHTGYGYTF.

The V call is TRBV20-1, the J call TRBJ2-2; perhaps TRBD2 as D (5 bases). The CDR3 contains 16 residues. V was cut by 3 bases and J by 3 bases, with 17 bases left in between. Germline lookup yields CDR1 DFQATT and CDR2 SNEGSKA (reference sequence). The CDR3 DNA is TGCAGTGCTAGTAGGCGGGCCCCGTCCTACACCGGGGAGCTGTTTTTT. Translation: CSASRRAPSYTGELFF.